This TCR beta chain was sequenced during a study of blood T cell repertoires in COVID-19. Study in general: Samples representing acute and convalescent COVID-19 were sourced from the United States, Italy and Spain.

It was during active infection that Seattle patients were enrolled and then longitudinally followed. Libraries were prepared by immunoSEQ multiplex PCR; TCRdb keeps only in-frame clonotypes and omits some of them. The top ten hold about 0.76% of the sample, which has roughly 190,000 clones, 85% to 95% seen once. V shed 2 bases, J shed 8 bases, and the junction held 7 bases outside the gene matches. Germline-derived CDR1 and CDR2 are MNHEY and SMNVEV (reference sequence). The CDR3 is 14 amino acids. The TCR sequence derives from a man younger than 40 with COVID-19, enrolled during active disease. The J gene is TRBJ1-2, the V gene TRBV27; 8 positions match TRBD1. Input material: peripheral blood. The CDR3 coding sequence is TGTGCCAGCAGTTTAATATCGACAGGGGAGGGCTACACCTTC. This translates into CASSLISTGEGYTF.